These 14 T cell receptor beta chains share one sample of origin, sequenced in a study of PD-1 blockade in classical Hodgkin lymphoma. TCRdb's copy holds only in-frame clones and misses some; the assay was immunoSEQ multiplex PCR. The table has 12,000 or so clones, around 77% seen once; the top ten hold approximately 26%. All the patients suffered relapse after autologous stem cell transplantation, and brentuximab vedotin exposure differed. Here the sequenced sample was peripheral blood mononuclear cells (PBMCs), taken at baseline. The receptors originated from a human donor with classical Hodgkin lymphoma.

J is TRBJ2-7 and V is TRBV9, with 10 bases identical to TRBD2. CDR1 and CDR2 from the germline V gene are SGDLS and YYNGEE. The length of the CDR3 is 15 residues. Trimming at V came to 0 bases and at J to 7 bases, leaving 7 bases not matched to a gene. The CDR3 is CASSVEAGGPYEQYF. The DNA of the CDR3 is TGTGCCAGCAGCGTAGAAGCGGGAGGGCCGTATGAGCAGTACTTC.

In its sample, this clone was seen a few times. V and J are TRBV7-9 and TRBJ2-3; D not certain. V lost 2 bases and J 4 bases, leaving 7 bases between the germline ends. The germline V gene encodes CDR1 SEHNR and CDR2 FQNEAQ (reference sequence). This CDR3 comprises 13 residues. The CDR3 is CASSLSMSDTQYF. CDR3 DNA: TGTGCCAGCAGCTTATCCATGTCAGATACGCAGTATTTT.

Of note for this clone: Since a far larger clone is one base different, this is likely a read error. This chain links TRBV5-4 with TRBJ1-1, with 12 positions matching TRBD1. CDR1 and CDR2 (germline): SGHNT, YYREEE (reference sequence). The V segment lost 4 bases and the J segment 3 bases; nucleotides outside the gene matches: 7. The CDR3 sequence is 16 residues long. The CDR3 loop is CASSPGTGGVYTEAFF. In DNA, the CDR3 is TGTGCCAGCAGCCCCGGGACAGGGGGCGTGTACACTGAAGCTTTCTTT.

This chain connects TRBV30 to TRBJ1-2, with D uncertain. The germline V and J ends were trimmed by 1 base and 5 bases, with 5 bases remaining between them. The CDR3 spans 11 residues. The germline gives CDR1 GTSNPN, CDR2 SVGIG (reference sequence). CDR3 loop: CAWSAKYGYTF. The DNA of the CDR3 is TGTGCCTGGAGTGCCAAATATGGCTACACCTTC.

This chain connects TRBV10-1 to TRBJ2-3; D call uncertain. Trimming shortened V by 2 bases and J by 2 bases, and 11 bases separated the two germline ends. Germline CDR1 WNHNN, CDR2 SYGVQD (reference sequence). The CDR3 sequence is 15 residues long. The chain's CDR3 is CASSEGVRHTDTQYF. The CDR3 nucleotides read TGCGCCAGCAGTGAGGGCGTTAGGCACACAGATACGCAGTATTTT.

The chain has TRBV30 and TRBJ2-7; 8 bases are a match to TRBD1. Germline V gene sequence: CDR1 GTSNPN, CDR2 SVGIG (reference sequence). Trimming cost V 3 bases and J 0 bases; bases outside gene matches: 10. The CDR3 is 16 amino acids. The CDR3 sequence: CAWRGPRTGSSYEQYF. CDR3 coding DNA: TGTGCCTGGAGAGGCCCGAGGACAGGGAGCTCCTACGAGCAGTACTTC.

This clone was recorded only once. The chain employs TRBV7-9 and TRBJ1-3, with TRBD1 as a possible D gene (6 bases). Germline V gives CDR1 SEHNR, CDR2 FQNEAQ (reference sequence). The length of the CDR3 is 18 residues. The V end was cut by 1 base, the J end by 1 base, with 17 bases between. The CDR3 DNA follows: TGTGCCAGCAGCTTAGGGGTGGGGGCGAGAAGGTCTGGAAACACCATATATTTT. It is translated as CASSLGVGARRSGNTIYF.

CDR3 sequence (DNA): TGTGCCAGCAGCACATCCGGGACCTCTGGAAACACCATATATTTT. It translates to CASSTSGTSGNTIYF. The chain carries TRBV9 and TRBJ1-3, with a tentative D call TRBD1 (5 bases). V gave up 4 bases and J gave up 0 bases, with 11 bases separating them. Germline V gene lookup returns CDR1 SGDLS and CDR2 YYNGEE. The CDR3 has 15 residues.

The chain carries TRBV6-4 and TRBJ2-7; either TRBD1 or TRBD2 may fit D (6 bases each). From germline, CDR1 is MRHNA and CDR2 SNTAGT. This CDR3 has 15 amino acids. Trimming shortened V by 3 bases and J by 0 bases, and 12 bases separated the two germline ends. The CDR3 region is CASSEEGQSSYEQYF. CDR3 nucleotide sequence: TGTGCCAGCAGTGAGGAGGGACAAAGCTCCTACGAGCAGTACTTC.

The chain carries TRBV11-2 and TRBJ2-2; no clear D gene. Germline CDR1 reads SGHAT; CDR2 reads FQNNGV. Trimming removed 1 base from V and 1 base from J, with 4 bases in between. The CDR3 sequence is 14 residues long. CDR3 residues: CASSLGGNTGELFF. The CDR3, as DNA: TGTGCCAGCAGCTTAGGGGGGAACACCGGGGAGCTGTTTTTT.

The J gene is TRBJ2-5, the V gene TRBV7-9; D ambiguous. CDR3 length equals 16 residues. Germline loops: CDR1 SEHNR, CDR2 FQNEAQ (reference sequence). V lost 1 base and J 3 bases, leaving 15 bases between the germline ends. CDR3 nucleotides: TGTGCCAGCAGCTTAGGCCGAACTACACCCGAAGAGACCCAGTACTTC. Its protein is CASSLGRTTPEETQYF.

Here the CDR3 reads CASRLEPGGPLYNSPLHF. DNA for the CDR3: TGTGCCAGCAGGCTAGAGCCAGGGGGCCCCCTTTATAATTCACCCCTCCACTTT. The chain employs TRBV2 and TRBJ1-6; TRBD1 matches at 8 bases. This CDR3 has 18 residues. J gave up 4 bases and V 6 bases, and 14 bases lay outside the gene matches. Germline V CDR1 and CDR2: SNHLY, FYNNEI.

The CDR3 sequence: CASSYDTTMNEQFF. Written as DNA, the CDR3 is TGTGCCAGCAGTTACGACACAACTATGAATGAGCAGTTCTTC. V usage is TRBV6-6 and J usage is TRBJ2-1; D gene uncertain. Between the trimmed V and J ends, which lost 2 bases and 7 bases, there was a span of 12 bases. In germline, CDR1 is MNHNY, CDR2 SVGAGI (reference sequence). The CDR3 is 14 amino acids.

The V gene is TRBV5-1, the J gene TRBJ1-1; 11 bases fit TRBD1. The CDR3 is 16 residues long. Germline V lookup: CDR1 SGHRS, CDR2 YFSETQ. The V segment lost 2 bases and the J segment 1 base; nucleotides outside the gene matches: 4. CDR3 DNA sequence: TGCGCCAGCAGCTTAGGACAGGGGGCGGGGAACACTGAAGCTTTCTTT. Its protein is CASSLGQGAGNTEAFF. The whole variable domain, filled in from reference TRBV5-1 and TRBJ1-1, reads KAGVTQTPRYLIKTRGQQVTLSCSPISGHRSVSWYQQTPGQGLQFLFEYFSETQRNKGNFPGRFSGRQFSNSRSEMNVSTLELGDSALYLCASSLGQGAGNTEAFFGQGTRLTVV.